What follows are 24 T cell receptor beta chains derived from one specimen sequenced in a study of shared clonotypes between healthy human individuals. TCRdb's table, derived via immunoSEQ multiplex PCR, lists solely in-frame clones and lacks some. This sample has about 2.4 million clones, with roughly 92% found just once. Sequenced: naive CD4+ T cells sorted from blood. The subset here: CD45RA+ positively selected. The receptors here all came from a man between 18 and 29 years old in good health.

Concerning this clone: The sample holds other DNA sequences that translate to the same CDR3. This chain uses TRBV18 with TRBJ2-7; 8 bases align to TRBD1. The CDR3 is 13 residues long. Germline V gene lookup returns CDR1 KGHSH and CDR2 LQKENI. V gave up 3 bases and J gave up 5 bases; unmatched junction bases: 3. The CDR3 spells CASSPPTGDEQYF. CDR3 DNA: TGTGCCAGCTCACCCCCGACAGGGGACGAGCAGTACTTC.

This clone has only one observation. The chain links TRBV4-1 to TRBJ2-3, with D perhaps matching TRBD2 (5 bases). The CDR3 is 16 residues long. V gave up 7 bases and J gave up 1 base, with 18 bases separating them. Germline loops: CDR1 MGHRA, CDR2 YSYEKL. The CDR3 sequence is CASKKGGLSGTDTQYF. CDR3 nucleotide sequence: TGCGCCAGCAAAAAGGGTGGACTCTCGGGCACAGATACGCAGTATTTT.

The chain uses TRBV11-2 and TRBJ2-1; 11 positions agree with TRBD2. The germline CDR1 and CDR2 sequences are SGHAT and FQNNGV. CDR3 size: 15 residues. Trimming removed 5 bases from V and 2 bases from J; junction bases left unmatched: 2. CDR3 bases: TGTGCCAGCAGCGTAGCGGGAGGGCCCTACAATGAGCAGTTCTTC. It codes for CASSVAGGPYNEQFF.

The chain has TRBV11-2 and TRBJ2-5, with TRBD1 matching over 8 bases. The CDR3 spans 14 residues. V was pared by 4 bases and J by 5 bases, with 6 bases of the junction left unmatched. The V gene's germline CDR1 is SGHAT and CDR2 FQNNGV. The CDR3: CASSSTGVGETQYF. The CDR3, as DNA: TGTGCCAGCAGCTCGACAGGGGTTGGGGAGACCCAGTACTTC.

This chain uses TRBV12-5 with TRBJ2-1; the D gene could be TRBD1 or TRBD2 (5 bases each). The CDR3 covers 16 residues. The V end lost 0 bases, the J end lost 7 bases, and 16 bases lay between the germline ends. The germline V gene encodes CDR1 LGHNT and CDR2 FRNRAP. CDR3: CASGLVVTPEGNEQFF. The CDR3 nucleotides read TGTGCTAGTGGTTTGGTAGTGACACCCGAGGGGAATGAGCAGTTCTTC. The whole variable domain, filled in from reference TRBV12-5 and TRBJ2-1, reads DARVTQTPRHKVTEMGQEVTMRCQPILGHNTVFWYRQTMMQGLELLAYFRNRAPLDDSGMPKDRFSAEMPDATLATLKIQPSEPRDSAVYFCASGLVVTPEGNEQFFGPGTRLTVL.

The sample holds a few counts of this clone. This sample also contains other DNA sequences that code for the same CDR3. The J gene is TRBJ2-2, the V gene TRBV18, with no clear D. Trimming took off 6 bases at V and 2 bases at J, with 4 bases between the two ends. Germline V gene sequence: CDR1 KGHSH, CDR2 LQKENI. The length of the CDR3 is 12 residues. CDR3 in DNA: TGTGCCAGCTCCCCTAACACCGGGGAGCTGTTTTTT. Protein product: CASSPNTGELFF.

This clone was detected only a few times. The CDR3 bases are TGCGCCAGCAGTGATTTTAGGACTTACGACGAGCAGTACTTC. It codes for CASSDFRTYDEQYF. The gene calls are TRBV10-1 and TRBJ2-7; tentative D call: TRBD2 (5 bases). V gave up 3 bases and J gave up 5 bases, with 14 bases separating them. Per germline, CDR1 WNHNN and CDR2 SYGVQD (reference sequence). This CDR3 comprises 14 residues.

The chain has TRBV7-9 and TRBJ1-4, with a weak D call TRBD1 (5 bases). V gave up 5 bases and J gave up 3 bases, with 13 bases separating them. Germline V CDR1 and CDR2: SEHNR, FQNEAQ (reference sequence). This CDR3 is built from 15 residues. As DNA, the CDR3 is TGTGCCAGCAGCCTAGACGGGGGGGCTAATGAAAAACTGTTTTTT. It yields the protein CASSLDGGANEKLFF.

The chain is built from TRBV27 and TRBJ1-6; TRBD1 matches at 7 bases. Germline loops: CDR1 MNHEY, CDR2 SMNVEV (reference sequence). The CDR3 contains 13 residues. The V gene end was trimmed by 9 bases and the J gene end by 7 bases; junction bases not matched to a gene: 6. CDR3 coding DNA: TGTGCCAGTCCCGGGACAGCAAATTCACCCCTCCACTTT. Protein: CASPGTANSPLHF.

The V and J genes are TRBV5-1 and TRBJ2-6; 7 bases are a match to TRBD1. V was pared by 7 bases and J by 4 bases, with 5 bases of the junction left unmatched. The germline CDR1 and CDR2 sequences are SGHRS and YFSETQ. The CDR3 sequence is 14 residues long. DNA for the CDR3: TGCGCCAGCGATGAGGGGGCCGGGGCCAACGTCCTGACTTTC. Translation gives CASDEGAGANVLTF.

The chain couples TRBV5-4 to TRBJ2-1; 7 positions agree with TRBD1. The CDR3 is 16 residues long. Per the germline V gene, CDR1 is SGHNT and CDR2 is YYREEE (reference sequence). Trimming cost V 4 bases and J 5 bases; bases outside gene matches: 12. CDR3 in DNA: TGTGCCAGCAGCCTGGGGTCGAGGACAGGAGACAATGAGCAGTTCTTC. Its translation is CASSLGSRTGDNEQFF.

V is TRBV7-2 and J is TRBJ2-7, with D unclear. CDR1 SGHTA and CDR2 FQGNSA come from the germline V gene. V lost 3 bases and J 0 bases, leaving 9 bases between the germline ends. The CDR3 contains 14 residues. The CDR3 region has the DNA TGTGCCAGCAGCTTTCGCGACAACTCCTACGAGCAGTACTTC. Translation: CASSFRDNSYEQYF.

Regarding this clone: The junction and the germline gene differ at one end; a read error may be behind it. This chain connects TRBV7-7 to TRBJ2-2; perhaps TRBD1 as D (6 bases). Germline CDR1 is SSHAT and CDR2 is FNYEAQ (reference sequence). This CDR3 contains 13 residues. The CDR3 region is CASSQGFPGELFF. CDR3 in DNA: TGTGCTAGCAGCCAGGGGTTCCCCGGGGAGCTGTTTTTT.

Of note for this clone: This sample includes further DNA sequences coding for the same CDR3. This sequence joins TRBV18 and TRBJ2-1; 10 nucleotides line up with TRBD1. Trimming removed 3 bases from V and 2 bases from J; junction bases left unmatched: 1. There are 15 residues in the CDR3. The germline V gene encodes CDR1 KGHSH and CDR2 LQKENI. In DNA form, the CDR3 reads TGTGCCAGCTCACCTGGGACAGGGGCCTACAATGAGCAGTTCTTC. This gives the protein CASSPGTGAYNEQFF.

This chain joins TRBV5-3 and TRBJ1-4, with unresolved D. TRBV5-3 is recorded as an ORF, its role being uncertain. This CDR3 has 16 amino acids. V gave up 2 bases and J gave up 3 bases, with 14 bases separating them. CDR3: CARSFLSWSSNEKLFF. The CDR3 coding sequence is TGTGCCAGAAGCTTTCTTTCCTGGTCGTCTAATGAAAAACTGTTTTTT.

The chain uses TRBV2 and TRBJ1-3, with 9 positions matching TRBD1. V was clipped by 6 bases and J by 4 bases; unmatched bases: 4. The CDR3 is made up of 14 amino acids. CDR1 is SNHLY and CDR2 is FYNNEI in the germline V gene. The CDR3 DNA sequence: TGTGCCAGCAGGGGGACAGGGAACGGAAACACCATATATTTT. Protein sequence: CASRGTGNGNTIYF.

On this clone: This specimen includes other DNA sequences encoding the same CDR3. The chain is built from TRBV19 and TRBJ1-5; possibly TRBD1 for D (5 bases). The CDR3 loop spans 15 amino acids. Trimming stripped 1 base from V and 3 bases from J, with 10 bases between. From germline, CDR1 is LNHDA and CDR2 SQIVND (reference sequence). The CDR3 DNA follows: TGTGCCAGTAGTATAGGGGGGTCCTACAATCAGCCCCAGCATTTT. Residues: CASSIGGSYNQPQHF.

The CDR3 DNA reads TGTGCCAGCTCACGGACCGAGGCGTGGGAGCAGTACTTC. Translating it yields CASSRTEAWEQYF. The chain joins TRBV18 to TRBJ2-7, with no clear D. The CDR3 contains 13 residues. Germline V lookup: CDR1 KGHSH, CDR2 LQKENI. V lost 4 bases, J lost 7 bases, and 14 bases lay in between. Full variable domain (rest looked up from reference TRBV18 and TRBJ2-7): NAGVMQNPRHLVRRRGQEARLRCSPMKGHSHVYWYRQLPEEGLKFMVYLQKENIIDESGMPKERFSAEFPKEGPSILRIQQVVRGDSAAYFCASSRTEAWEQYFGPGTRLTVT.

In regard to this clone: The same CDR3 also results from other DNA sequences found in this sample. The chain uses TRBV30 and TRBJ1-2, with D maybe TRBD1 (5 bases). The CDR3 is 12 amino acids. Deletions cut 5 bases from V and 2 bases from J, with 9 bases between. Germline assignment: CDR1 GTSNPN and CDR2 SVGIG (reference sequence). The CDR3 here is CAWSGANYGYTF. Here the CDR3 DNA reads TGTGCCTGGTCCGGGGCAAACTATGGCTACACCTTC.

The chain combines TRBV29-1 with TRBJ2-1; the D call may be TRBD1 or TRBD2 (5 bases each). Trimming cost V 6 bases and J 5 bases, with 14 bases left between them. The germline gives CDR1 SQVTM, CDR2 ANQGSEA. The length of the CDR3 is 13 residues. Here the CDR3 reads CSVDRDLNNEQFF. CDR3 coding DNA: TGCAGCGTGGACCGGGACCTAAACAATGAGCAGTTCTTC.

CDR3 DNA sequence: TGTGCCAGCAGTTCCAATCCCCGACAGGGGCCAATCTATGGCTACACCTTC. Protein product: CASSSNPRQGPIYGYTF. This chain joins TRBV27 and TRBJ1-2, with 8 bases that match TRBD1. Germline CDR1 reads MNHEY; CDR2 reads SMNVEV (reference sequence). V trimming: 4 bases; J trimming: 4 bases; junction bases outside the gene matches: 14. This CDR3 is built from 17 residues.

The chain carries TRBV6-4 and TRBJ2-7; 10 bases align to TRBD2. CDR1 MRHNA and CDR2 SNTAGT come from the germline V gene. The CDR3 runs 14 residues. With V trimmed by 3 bases and J by 7 bases, 6 bases remained unmatched. The CDR3 is CASSELAGLGEQYF. The DNA for the CDR3 is TGTGCCAGCAGTGAACTAGCGGGATTGGGGGAGCAGTACTTC.

V and J are TRBV7-9 and TRBJ2-6; no firm D call. The CDR3 extends over 15 amino acids. Germline V gene lookup returns CDR1 SEHNR and CDR2 FQNEAQ (reference sequence). Trimming pared 4 bases from V and 0 bases from J, leaving 7 bases between. The CDR3 protein is CASSSHPSGANVLTF. CDR3 sequence (DNA): TGTGCCAGCAGCTCCCACCCCTCTGGGGCCAACGTCCTGACTTTC.

This chain connects TRBV11-3 to TRBJ2-7; D might be TRBD2 (6 bases). Trimming took 5 bases from V and 2 from J, leaving 22 bases between them. CDR1 and CDR2 from the germline V gene are SGHNT and YENEEA. This CDR3 region has 17 residues. The CDR3 sequence is CASSLGPRRGITYEQYF. CDR3 DNA: TGTGCCAGCAGCCTGGGGCCTCGACGGGGGATAACCTACGAGCAGTACTTC.